The subject of this entry is one T cell receptor beta chain. Its antigen is still unknown. Combining a sample-barcoded 5' primer with a J-beta primer mix, a second PCR ran for roughly 7 to 12 cycles. In TCRdb, the 5' RACE reads were re-called with MiXCR into one record per CDR3 protein. The sample records around 1,800,000 distinct CDR3 sequences, roughly two fifths being singletons. The data stem from a study of blood T cells in healthy people across ages. At the level of the study: The capture of about one barcoded beta molecule per two T cells was achieved by template switching.

Findings and limits, study-wide: Among T cells, TCR beta diversity per million cells dropped roughly linearly as age rose. A strong correlation between TCR beta diversity and naive T cell percentage was seen.

Per the germline V gene, CDR1 is LGHDT and CDR2 is YNNKEL (reference sequence). CDR3 size: 14 residues. J gave up 6 bases and V 3 bases, and 6 bases lay outside the gene matches. This sequence originates from a human donor in good health. The material sequenced was blood. The gene calls are TRBV3-1 and TRBJ1-2, with TRBD1 matching 8 bases. The CDR3, as DNA: TGTGCCAGCAGCCAGTGGACAGGGAGAGATGGCTACACCTTC. The encoded protein is CASSQWTGRDGYTF. The full variable domain, in which reference TRBV3-1 and TRBJ1-2 provide the parts outside the CDR3, is DTAVSQTPKYLVTQMGNDKSIKCEQNLGHDTMYWYKQDSKKFLKIMFSYNNKELIINETVPNRFSPKSPDKAHLNLHINSLELGDSAVYFCASSQWTGRDGYTFGSGTRLTVV.